The present T cell receptor (beta chain) was sequenced within a study of blood T cell repertoires in COVID-19. Across the study: The origin of the acute and convalescent COVID-19 samples was the United States, Italy and Spain. Sample material is recorded as cDNA or gDNA derived from T cells, B-cell-depleted T cells, or PBMCs.

This CDR3 contains 14 residues. The junction had 3 bases not matched to a gene; V was cut back by 3 bases and J by 6 bases. Germline loops: CDR1 SGDLS, CDR2 YYNGEE. Methods used by the authors: By means of reference gene primer amplification, nucleated cell counts were estimated. The assay was immunoSEQ multiplex PCR, and TCRdb's table has in-frame clones only and misses some. The V and J calls and clone size come from that table; D and trimming were worked out from the DNA. Of 350,000 to 400,000 clones listed, roughly 90% are singletons. The sample comprised peripheral blood. This TCR came from a man in his late teens or twenties with active or convalescent COVID-19. This chain connects TRBV9 to TRBJ1-6, with 7 bases matching TRBD1. Here the CDR3 reads CASSEGQSNSPLHF. CDR3 sequence (DNA): TGTGCCAGCAGCGAGGGACAGTCTAATTCACCCCTCCACTTT.